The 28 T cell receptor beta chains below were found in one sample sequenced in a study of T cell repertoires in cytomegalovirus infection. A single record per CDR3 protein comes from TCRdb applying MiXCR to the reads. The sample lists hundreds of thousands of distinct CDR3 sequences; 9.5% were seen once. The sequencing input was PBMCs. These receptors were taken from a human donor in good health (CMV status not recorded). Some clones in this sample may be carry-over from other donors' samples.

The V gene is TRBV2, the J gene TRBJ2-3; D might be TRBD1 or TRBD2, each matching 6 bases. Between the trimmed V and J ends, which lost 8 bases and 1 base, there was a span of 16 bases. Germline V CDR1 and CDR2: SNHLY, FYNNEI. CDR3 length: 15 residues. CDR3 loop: CASPGVGGRTDTQYF. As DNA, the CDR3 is TGTGCCAGCCCCGGGGTGGGGGGCCGCACAGATACGCAGTATTTT.

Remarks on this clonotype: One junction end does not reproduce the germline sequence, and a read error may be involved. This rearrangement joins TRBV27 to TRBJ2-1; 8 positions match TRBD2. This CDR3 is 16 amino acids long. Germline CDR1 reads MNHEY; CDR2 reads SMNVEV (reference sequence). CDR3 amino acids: CTSSLRIGGRQDEQFF. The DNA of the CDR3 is TGTACCAGCAGTTTACGGATTGGCGGGAGGCAGGATGAGCAGTTCTTC.

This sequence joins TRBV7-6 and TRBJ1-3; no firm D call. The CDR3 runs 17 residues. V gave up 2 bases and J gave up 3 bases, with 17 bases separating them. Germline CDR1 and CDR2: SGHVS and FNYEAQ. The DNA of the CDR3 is TGTGCCAGCAGCTTAAGGATGGCGGCTCCCCTTGGAAACACCATATATTTT. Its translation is CASSLRMAAPLGNTIYF.

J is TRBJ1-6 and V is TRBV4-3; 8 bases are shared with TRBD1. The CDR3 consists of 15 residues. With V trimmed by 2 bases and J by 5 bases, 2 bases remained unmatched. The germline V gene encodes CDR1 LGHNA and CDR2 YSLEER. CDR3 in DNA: TGCGCCAGCAGCCAATGGGACAGGAATAATTCACCCCTCCACTTT. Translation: CASSQWDRNNSPLHF.

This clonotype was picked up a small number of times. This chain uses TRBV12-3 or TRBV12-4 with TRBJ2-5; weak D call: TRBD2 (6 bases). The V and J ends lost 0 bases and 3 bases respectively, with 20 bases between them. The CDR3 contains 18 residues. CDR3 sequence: CASSLALGVTGGEETQYF. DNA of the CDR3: TGTGCCAGCAGTTTAGCGCTCGGTGTTACTGGAGGGGAAGAGACCCAGTACTTC.

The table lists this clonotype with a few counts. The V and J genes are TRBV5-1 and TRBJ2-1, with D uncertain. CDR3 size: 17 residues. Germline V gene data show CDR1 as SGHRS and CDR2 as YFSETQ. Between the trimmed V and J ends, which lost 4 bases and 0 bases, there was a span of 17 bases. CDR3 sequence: CASSQDSTFSSYNEQFF. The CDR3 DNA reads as TGCGCCAGCAGCCAAGACTCGACATTTAGCTCCTACAATGAGCAGTTCTTC.

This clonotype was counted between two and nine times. The CDR3, as DNA: TGTGCCAGTACCCCGGACAGGGGAAATGAAAAACTGTTTTTT. This encodes CASTPDRGNEKLFF. This sequence joins TRBV19 and TRBJ1-4, with 9 bases fitting TRBD1. V shed 7 bases and J 5 bases; nucleotides not matched to a gene: 5. CDR3 size: 14 residues. From germline, CDR1 is LNHDA and CDR2 SQIVND (reference sequence). Filled out from reference TRBV19 and TRBJ1-4, the complete variable domain reads DGGITQSPKYLFRKEGQNVTLSCEQNLNHDAMYWYRQDPGQGLRLIYYSQIVNDFQKGDIAEGYSVSREKKESFPLTVTSAQKNPTAFYLCASTPDRGNEKLFFGSGTQLSVL.

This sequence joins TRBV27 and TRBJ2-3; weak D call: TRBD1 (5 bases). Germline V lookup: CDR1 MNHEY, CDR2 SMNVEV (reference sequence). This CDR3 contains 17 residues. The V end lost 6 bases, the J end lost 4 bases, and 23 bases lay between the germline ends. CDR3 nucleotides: TGTGCCAGCAGACTTAGGTGGGGCTCAGAATTAGCAGATACGCAGTATTTT. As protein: CASRLRWGSELADTQYF.

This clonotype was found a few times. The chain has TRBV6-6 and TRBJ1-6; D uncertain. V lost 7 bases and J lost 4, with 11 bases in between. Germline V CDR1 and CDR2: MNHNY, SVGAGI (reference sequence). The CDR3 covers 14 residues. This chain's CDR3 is CASTPVLYNSPLHF. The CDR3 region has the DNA TGTGCCAGCACCCCAGTCCTTTATAATTCACCCCTCCACTTT.

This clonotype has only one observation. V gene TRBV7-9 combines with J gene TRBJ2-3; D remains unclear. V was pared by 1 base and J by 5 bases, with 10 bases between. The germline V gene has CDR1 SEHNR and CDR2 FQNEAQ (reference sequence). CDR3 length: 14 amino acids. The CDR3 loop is CASSLVKRLDTQYF. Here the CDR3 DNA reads TGTGCCAGCAGCTTAGTGAAGAGGCTAGATACGCAGTATTTT.

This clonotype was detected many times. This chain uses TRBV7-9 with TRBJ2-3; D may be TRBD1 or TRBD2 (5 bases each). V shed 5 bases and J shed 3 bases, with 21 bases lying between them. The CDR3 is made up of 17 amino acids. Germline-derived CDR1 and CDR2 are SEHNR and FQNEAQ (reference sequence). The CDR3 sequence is CASSAGTAPRGTDTQYF. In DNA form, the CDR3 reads TGTGCCAGCAGCGCCGGGACGGCTCCTAGAGGGACAGATACGCAGTATTTT.

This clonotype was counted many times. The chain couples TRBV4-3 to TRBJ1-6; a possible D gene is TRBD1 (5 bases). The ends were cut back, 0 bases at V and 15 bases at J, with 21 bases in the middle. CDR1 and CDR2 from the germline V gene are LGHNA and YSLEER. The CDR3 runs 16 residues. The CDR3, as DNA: TGCGCCAGCAGCCAAGAGAACCTCCGGGACGTCGAAATCCTCCACTTT. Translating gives CASSQENLRDVEILHF.

The CDR3 loop is CASSPTGTGNEKLFF. In nucleotides, the CDR3 is TGTGCCAGCTCACCCACCGGGACAGGGAATGAAAAACTGTTTTTT. The chain uses TRBV18 and TRBJ1-4; 9 positions agree with TRBD1. The CDR3 runs 15 residues. The V and J ends lost 3 bases and 5 bases, in that order; junction bases with no gene match: 4. CDR1 and CDR2 (germline): KGHSH, LQKENI.

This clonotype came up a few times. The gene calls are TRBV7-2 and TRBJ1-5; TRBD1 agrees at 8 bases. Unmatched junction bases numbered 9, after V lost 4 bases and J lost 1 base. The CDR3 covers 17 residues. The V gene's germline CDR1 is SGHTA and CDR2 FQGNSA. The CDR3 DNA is TGTGCCAGCAGCTCGCAGGGGGCAGGAGTAAGCAATCAGCCCCAGCATTTT. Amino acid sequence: CASSSQGAGVSNQPQHF.

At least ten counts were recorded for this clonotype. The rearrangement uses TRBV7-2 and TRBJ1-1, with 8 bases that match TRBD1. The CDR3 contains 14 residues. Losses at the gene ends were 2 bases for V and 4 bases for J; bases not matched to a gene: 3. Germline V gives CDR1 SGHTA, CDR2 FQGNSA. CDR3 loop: CASSLYDRGTEAFF. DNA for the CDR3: TGTGCCAGCAGCTTATACGACAGGGGCACTGAAGCTTTCTTT.

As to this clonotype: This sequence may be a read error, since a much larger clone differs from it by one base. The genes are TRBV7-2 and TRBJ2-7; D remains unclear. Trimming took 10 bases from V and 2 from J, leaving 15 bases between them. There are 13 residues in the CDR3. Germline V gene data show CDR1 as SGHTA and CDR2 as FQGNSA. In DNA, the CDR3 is TGTGCCAACAGACCTAGGGTGGCCTACGAGCAGTACTTC. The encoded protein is CANRPRVAYEQYF.

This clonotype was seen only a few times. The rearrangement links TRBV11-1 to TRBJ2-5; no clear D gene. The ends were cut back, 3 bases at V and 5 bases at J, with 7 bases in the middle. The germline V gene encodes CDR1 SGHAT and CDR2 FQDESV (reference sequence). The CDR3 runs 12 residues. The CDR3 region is CASSLGKETQYF. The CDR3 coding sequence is TGTGCCAGCAGCTTGGGAAAGGAGACCCAGTACTTC.

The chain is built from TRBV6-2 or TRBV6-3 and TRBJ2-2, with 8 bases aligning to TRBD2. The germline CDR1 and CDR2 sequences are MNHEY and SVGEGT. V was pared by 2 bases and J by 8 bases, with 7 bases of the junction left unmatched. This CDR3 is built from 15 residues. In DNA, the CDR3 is TGTGCCAGCAGTTACGACGGGAGGGCCGGAGGGGAGCTGTTTTTT. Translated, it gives CASSYDGRAGGELFF.

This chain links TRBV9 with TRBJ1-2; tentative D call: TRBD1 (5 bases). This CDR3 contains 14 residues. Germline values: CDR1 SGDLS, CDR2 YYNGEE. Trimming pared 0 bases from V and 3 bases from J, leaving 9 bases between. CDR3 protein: CASSVGGLDYGYTF. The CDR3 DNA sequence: TGTGCCAGCAGCGTAGGGGGCTTGGACTATGGCTACACCTTC.

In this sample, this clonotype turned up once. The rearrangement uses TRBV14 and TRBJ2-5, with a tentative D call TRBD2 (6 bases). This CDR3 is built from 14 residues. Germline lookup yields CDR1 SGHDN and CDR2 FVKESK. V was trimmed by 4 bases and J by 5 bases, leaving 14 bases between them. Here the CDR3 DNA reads TGTGCCAGCAGCCGCCTAGCGTTATTTGAGACCCAGTACTTC. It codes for CASSRLALFETQYF.

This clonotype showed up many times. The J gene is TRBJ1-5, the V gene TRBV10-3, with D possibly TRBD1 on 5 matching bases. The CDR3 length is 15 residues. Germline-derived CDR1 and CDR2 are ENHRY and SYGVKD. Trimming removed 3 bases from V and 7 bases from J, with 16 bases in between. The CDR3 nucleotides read TGTGCCATCAGTGAAGCCGGGGGGGAGGGCCAGCCCCAGCATTTT. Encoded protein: CAISEAGGEGQPQHF.

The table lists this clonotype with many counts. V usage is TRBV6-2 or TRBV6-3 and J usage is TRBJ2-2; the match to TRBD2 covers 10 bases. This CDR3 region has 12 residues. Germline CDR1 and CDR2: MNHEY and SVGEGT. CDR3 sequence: CAISGRTGELFF. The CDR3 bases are TGTGCGATTAGCGGGAGGACCGGGGAGCTGTTTTTT.

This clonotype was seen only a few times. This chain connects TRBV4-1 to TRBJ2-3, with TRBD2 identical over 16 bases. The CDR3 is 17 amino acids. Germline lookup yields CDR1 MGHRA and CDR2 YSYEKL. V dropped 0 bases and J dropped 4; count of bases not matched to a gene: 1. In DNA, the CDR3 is TGCGCCAGCAGCCAAGATGGGACTAGCGGGAGGGCAGATACGCAGTATTTT. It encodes CASSQDGTSGRADTQYF.

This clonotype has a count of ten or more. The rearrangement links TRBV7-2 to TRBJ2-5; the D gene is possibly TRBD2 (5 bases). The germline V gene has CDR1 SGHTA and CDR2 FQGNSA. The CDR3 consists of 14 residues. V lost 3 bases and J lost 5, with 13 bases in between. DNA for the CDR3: TGTGCCAGCAGCTTGATGGGGTGGAGGGAGACCCAGTACTTC. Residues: CASSLMGWRETQYF.

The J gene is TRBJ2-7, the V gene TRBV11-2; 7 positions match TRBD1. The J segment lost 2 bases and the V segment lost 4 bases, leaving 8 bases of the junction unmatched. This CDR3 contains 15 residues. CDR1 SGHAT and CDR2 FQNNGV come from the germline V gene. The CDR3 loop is CASSSGTVQTYEQYF. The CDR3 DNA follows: TGTGCCAGCAGCTCCGGGACAGTACAAACCTACGAGCAGTACTTC.

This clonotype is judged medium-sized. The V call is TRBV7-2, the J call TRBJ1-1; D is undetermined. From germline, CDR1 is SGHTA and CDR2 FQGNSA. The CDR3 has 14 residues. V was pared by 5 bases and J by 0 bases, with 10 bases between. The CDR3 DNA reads TGTGCCAGCAGCCAACAAGCGTTGAACACTGAAGCTTTCTTT. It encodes CASSQQALNTEAFF.

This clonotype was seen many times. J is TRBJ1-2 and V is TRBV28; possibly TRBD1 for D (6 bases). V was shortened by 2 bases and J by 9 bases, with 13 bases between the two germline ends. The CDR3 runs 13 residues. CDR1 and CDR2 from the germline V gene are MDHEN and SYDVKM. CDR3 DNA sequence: TGTGCCAGCAGTTTAAGGGGGGGCGCGAGCTACACCTTC. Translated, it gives CASSLRGGASYTF.

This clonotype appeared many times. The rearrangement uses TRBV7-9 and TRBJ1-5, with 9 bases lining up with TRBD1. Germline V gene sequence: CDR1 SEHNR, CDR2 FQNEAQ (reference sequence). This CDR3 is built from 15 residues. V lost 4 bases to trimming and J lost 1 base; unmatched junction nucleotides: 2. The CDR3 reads CASSSGQGSNQPQHF. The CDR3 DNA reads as TGTGCCAGCAGCTCCGGACAGGGGAGCAATCAGCCCCAGCATTTT.